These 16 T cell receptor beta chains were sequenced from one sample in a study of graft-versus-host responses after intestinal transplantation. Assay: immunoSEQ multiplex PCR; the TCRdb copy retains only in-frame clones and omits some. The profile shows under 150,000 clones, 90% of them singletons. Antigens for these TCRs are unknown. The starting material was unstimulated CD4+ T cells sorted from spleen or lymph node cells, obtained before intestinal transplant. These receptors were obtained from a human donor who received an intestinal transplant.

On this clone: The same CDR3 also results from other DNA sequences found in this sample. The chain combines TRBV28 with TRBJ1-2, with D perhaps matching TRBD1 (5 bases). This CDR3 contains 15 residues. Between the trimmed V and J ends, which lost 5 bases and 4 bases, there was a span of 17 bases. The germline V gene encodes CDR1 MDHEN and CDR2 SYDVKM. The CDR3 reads CASSPTWQGRYGYTF. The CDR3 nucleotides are TGTGCCAGCAGTCCCACTTGGCAGGGCCGCTATGGCTACACCTTC.

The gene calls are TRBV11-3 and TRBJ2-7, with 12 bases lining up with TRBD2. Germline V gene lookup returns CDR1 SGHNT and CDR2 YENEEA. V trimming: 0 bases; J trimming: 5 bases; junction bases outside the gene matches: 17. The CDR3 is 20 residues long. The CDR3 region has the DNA TGTGCCAGCAGCTTAGATCGTGGGCTAGCGGGGGGGCAAAAGAAAGACGAGCAGTACTTC. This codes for CASSLDRGLAGGQKKDEQYF.

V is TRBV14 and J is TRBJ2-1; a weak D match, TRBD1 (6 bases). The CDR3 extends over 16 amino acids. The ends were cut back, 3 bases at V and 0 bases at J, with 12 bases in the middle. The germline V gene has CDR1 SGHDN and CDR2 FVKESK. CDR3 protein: CASSHMDSSSYNEQFF. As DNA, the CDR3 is TGTGCCAGCAGCCACATGGACAGTAGCTCCTACAATGAGCAGTTCTTC.

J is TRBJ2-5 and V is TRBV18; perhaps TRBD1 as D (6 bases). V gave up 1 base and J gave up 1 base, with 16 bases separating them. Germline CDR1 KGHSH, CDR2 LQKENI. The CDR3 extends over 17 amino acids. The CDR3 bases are TGTGCCAGCTCACCACGCGAAGGACAGCTGAGCCAAGAGACCCAGTACTTC. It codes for CASSPREGQLSQETQYF.

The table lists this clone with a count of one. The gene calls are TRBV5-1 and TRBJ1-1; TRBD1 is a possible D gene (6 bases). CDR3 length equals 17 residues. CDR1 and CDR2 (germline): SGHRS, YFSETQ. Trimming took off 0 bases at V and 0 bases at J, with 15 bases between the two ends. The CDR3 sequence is CASSLGGRTAMNTEAFF. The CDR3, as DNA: TGCGCCAGCAGCTTGGGGGGCCGGACAGCGATGAACACTGAAGCTTTCTTT.

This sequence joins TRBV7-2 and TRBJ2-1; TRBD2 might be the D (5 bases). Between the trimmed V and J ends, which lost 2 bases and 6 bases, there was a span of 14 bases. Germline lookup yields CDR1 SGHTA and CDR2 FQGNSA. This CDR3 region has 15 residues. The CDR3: CASSLYPRAVNEQFF. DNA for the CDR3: TGTGCCAGCAGCTTATATCCGAGGGCAGTCAATGAGCAGTTCTTC.

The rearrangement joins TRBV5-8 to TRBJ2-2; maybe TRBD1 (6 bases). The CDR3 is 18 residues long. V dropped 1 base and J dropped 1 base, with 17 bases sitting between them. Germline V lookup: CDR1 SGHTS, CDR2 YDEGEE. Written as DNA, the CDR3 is TGTGCCAGCAGCTTGTTTTTATATTGGGGGCTGAACACCGGGGAGCTGTTTTTT. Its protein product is CASSLFLYWGLNTGELFF.

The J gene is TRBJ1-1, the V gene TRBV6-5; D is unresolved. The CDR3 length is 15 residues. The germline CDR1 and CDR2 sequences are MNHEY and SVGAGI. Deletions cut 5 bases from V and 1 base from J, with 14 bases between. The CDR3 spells CASSLPGRTNTEAFF. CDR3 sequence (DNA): TGTGCCAGCAGTCTACCCGGGAGGACGAACACTGAAGCTTTCTTT.

CDR3 sequence reads: CASSRNRGPDTQYF. CDR3 nucleotides: TGTGCCAGCAGCCGGAACAGGGGGCCAGATACGCAGTATTTT. The gene calls are TRBV4-2 and TRBJ2-3; 9 nucleotides agree with TRBD1. The CDR3 sequence is 14 residues long. CDR1 is LGHNA, CDR2 YNFKEQ, per germline. V shed 4 bases and J 4 bases; nucleotides not matched to a gene: 3.

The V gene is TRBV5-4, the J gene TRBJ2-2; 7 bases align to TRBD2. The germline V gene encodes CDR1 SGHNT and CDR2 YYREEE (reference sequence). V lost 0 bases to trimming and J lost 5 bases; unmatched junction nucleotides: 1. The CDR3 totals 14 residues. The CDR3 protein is CASSLAGRTGELFF. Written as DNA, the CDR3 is TGTGCCAGCAGCTTGGCCGGGAGGACCGGGGAGCTGTTTTTT.

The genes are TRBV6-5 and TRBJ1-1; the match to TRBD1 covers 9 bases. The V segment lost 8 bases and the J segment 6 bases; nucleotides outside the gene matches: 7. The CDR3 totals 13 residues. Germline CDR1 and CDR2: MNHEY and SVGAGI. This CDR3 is CASGGQGGPEAFF. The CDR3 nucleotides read TGTGCCAGCGGGGGACAGGGAGGTCCTGAAGCTTTCTTT.

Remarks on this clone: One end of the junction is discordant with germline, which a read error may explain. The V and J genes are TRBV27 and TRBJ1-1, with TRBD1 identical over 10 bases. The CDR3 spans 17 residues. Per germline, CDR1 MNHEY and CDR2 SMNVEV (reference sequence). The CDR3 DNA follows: TGTGCCGGCAGTTCTCAGGGACAGGGGCGGCCGAACACTGAAGCTTTCTTT. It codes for CAGSSQGQGRPNTEAFF.

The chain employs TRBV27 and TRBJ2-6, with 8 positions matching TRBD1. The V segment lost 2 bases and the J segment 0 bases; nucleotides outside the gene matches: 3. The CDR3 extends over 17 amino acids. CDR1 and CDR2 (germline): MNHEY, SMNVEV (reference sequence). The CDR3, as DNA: TGTGCCAGCAGTTTACTGGGACAGGCCTCTGGGGCCAACGTCCTGACTTTC. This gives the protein CASSLLGQASGANVLTF.

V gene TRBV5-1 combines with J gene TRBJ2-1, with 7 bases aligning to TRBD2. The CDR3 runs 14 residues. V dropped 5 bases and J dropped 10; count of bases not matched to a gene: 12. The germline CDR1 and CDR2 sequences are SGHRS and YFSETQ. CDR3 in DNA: TGCGCCAGCAGACCTTTTGCGGGAGTCTTCGAGCAGTTCTTC. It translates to CASRPFAGVFEQFF.

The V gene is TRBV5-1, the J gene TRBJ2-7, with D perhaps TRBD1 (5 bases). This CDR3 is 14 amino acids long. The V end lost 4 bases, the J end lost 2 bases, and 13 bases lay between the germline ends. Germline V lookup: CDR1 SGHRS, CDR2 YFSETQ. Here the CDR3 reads CASSLPGSTYEQYF. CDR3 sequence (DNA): TGCGCCAGCAGCCTACCAGGGTCGACCTACGAGCAGTACTTC.

CDR3 region: CASRSILTGESYGYTF. CDR3 in DNA: TGTGCCAGTAGGAGCATTTTGACAGGGGAGAGCTATGGCTACACCTTC. V and J are TRBV19 and TRBJ1-2, with 8 bases lining up with TRBD1. CDR1 is LNHDA, CDR2 SQIVND, per germline (reference sequence). Losses at the gene ends were 6 bases for V and 4 bases for J; bases not matched to a gene: 13. CDR3 size: 16 residues.